The source of this TCR beta chain is a study of CD8+CD57+ T cells in acquired aplastic anemia. Study overall: Recorded DNA amounts for sorted CD4+ and CD8+ cells had an average of approximately 3 ug.

CDR1 is SNHLY, CDR2 FYNNEI, per germline. CDR3 length: 13 amino acids. V shed 3 bases, J shed 9 bases, and the junction held 5 bases outside the gene matches. Patients picked for sequencing had shown CD8+CD57+ cell expansion detected by flow cytometry. Receipt of therapy had not occurred in any patient by the time of blood sampling. As concerns this clonotype: Its antigen is unknown.

Study-level findings and limits: Shared by patients and controls, 25 to 30 CD8+ CDR3s were abundant in patients. The study found no significant CD8+ Simpson's diversity difference between patients and controls.

TCR beta VDJ combinations and CDR3 sequences were profiled from genomic DNA. Each CDR3 protein gets one entry after TCRdb re-called the reads with MiXCR. The sample includes roughly 290,000 distinct CDR3 sequences, under 65% of them seen just once. The TCR comes from a human donor with aplastic anemia. Sequencing used sorted CD4+, CD8+, or CD8+CD57+ T cells (not recorded which) from PBMCs. The V call is TRBV2, the J call TRBJ2-3; 8 bases match TRBD2. The CDR3 reads CASSDSGVSTQYF. The CDR3 coding sequence is TGTGCCAGCAGTGATAGCGGGGTATCCACGCAGTATTTT.